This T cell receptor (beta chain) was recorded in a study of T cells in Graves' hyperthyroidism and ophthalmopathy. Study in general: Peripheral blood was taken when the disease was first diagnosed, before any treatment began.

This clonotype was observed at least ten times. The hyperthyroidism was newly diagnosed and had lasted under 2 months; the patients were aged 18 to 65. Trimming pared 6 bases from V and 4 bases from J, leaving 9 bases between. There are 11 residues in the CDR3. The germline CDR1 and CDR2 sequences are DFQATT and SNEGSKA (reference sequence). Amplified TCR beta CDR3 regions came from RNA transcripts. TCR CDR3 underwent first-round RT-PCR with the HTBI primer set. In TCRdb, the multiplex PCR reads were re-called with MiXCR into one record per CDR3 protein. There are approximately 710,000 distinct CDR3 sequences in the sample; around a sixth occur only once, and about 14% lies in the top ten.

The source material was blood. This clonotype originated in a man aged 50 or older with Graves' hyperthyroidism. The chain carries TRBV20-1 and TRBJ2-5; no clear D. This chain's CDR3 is CSALQRETQYF. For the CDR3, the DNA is TGCAGTGCCTTGCAAAGAGAGACCCAGTACTTC.